These 20 T cell receptor beta chains were all obtained from the same sample, sequenced in a study of monozygotic twins with inflammatory bowel disease. TCRdb reprocessed the 5' RACE reads and keeps a single row for each CDR3 protein, giving no DNA. The sample data list around 380,000 distinct CDR3 sequences. Sequencing used blood. The receptors derive from a human donor with ulcerative colitis or Crohn's disease, or a healthy co-twin of an affected twin (not recorded which).

The CDR3 loop reads CASTLPGRGGGYTF. The chain combines TRBV5-1 with TRBJ1-2. The germline V gene has CDR1 SGHRS and CDR2 YFSETQ. The CDR3 loop spans 14 amino acids.

The gene calls are TRBV6-1 and TRBJ1-1; TCRdb's D gene call, TRBD1, goes unchecked for lack of DNA. CDR1 is MNHNS and CDR2 is SASEGT in the germline V gene. The CDR3 spans 14 residues. The CDR3: CASKPITGAPEAFF.

The chain employs TRBV20-1 and TRBJ2-3; the TCRdb call, TRBD2, lacks DNA for checking. Germline loops: CDR1 DFQATT, CDR2 SNEGSKA (reference sequence). The CDR3 runs to 15 residues. The CDR3: CSARDLSRARLLQYF.

V and J are TRBV7-6 and TRBJ2-1. The CDR3 contains 15 residues. Germline V lookup: CDR1 SGHVS, CDR2 FNYEAQ. The CDR3: CASSLAHGANNEQFF.

The V and J genes are TRBV20-1 and TRBJ2-1; the D call from TCRdb, TRBD1, cannot be confirmed without DNA. The germline gives CDR1 DFQATT, CDR2 SNEGSKA (reference sequence). This CDR3 is built from 12 residues. CDR3 loop: CSPEGDYNEQFF.

V and J are TRBV6-5 and TRBJ2-7; TCRdb proposes TRBD2, but this gene call is untestable without DNA. The CDR3 sequence is 15 residues long. The germline gives CDR1 MNHEY, CDR2 SVGAGI. Here the CDR3 reads CASSYSPSGRYEQYF.

The chain couples TRBV10-3 to TRBJ1-1. The CDR3 loop spans 13 amino acids. CDR1 is ENHRY and CDR2 is SYGVKD in the germline V gene. The CDR3 loop reads CAISEVTNTEAFF.

The V gene is TRBV29-1, the J gene TRBJ2-3; TCRdb's D call, TRBD1, is unchecked because there is no DNA. Germline lookup yields CDR1 SQVTM and CDR2 ANQGSEA. The CDR3 length is 16 residues. The CDR3 sequence: CSVEDRLGRGTDTQYF.

The chain joins TRBV28 to TRBJ1-2. Germline V gives CDR1 MDHEN, CDR2 SYDVKM. The CDR3 runs to 11 residues. The CDR3 loop reads CASSFHYGYTF.

This chain links TRBV6-2 or TRBV6-3 with TRBJ1-5; the D call of TRBD1 rests on TCRdb alone, since no DNA is present to check it. The CDR3 is 15 residues long. Germline-derived CDR1 and CDR2 are MNHEY and SVGEGT. CDR3 protein: CASQQGGSRNQPQHF.

The V and J genes are TRBV18 and TRBJ1-2; the D gene TCRdb calls, TRBD1, cannot be checked with no DNA. Germline values: CDR1 KGHSH, CDR2 LQKENI. The CDR3 totals 16 residues. The CDR3 spells CASSPSPGQEIYGYTF.

CDR3 amino acids: CASSRPGELFF. The V call is TRBV5-4, the J call TRBJ2-2; TCRdb's D gene call, TRBD1, goes unchecked for lack of DNA. Germline values: CDR1 SGHNT, CDR2 YYREEE (reference sequence). The CDR3 contains 11 residues. Full variable domain (missing parts from reference TRBV5-4 and TRBJ2-2): ETGVTQSPTHLIKTRGQQVTLRCSSQSGHNTVSWYQQALGQGPQFIFQYYREEENGRGNFPPRFSGLQFPNYSSELNVNALELDDSALYLCASSRPGELFFGEGSRLTVL.

The chain has TRBV5-1 and TRBJ1-1; without DNA, the TCRdb call of TRBD1 cannot be checked. Germline V gives CDR1 SGHRS, CDR2 YFSETQ. This CDR3 is 12 amino acids long. CDR3 sequence: CASSSGHREAFF.

V usage is TRBV9 and J usage is TRBJ2-7. In germline, CDR1 is SGDLS, CDR2 YYNGEE. The CDR3 contains 13 residues. The CDR3 loop reads CASSVAIRDEQYF.

J is TRBJ1-1 and V is TRBV7-2. CDR1 is SGHTA and CDR2 is FQGNSA in the germline V gene. The CDR3 is 15 amino acids. The CDR3 here is CASSLNGLLNTEAFF.

The chain joins TRBV12-3 or TRBV12-4 to TRBJ1-5. This CDR3 has 11 amino acids. Here the CDR3 reads CASRGSGPQHF.

V usage is TRBV7-2 and J usage is TRBJ2-1. This CDR3 has 12 residues. Per the germline V gene, CDR1 is SGHTA and CDR2 is FQGNSA. CDR3 sequence reads: CASSLDIGWQFF. Full variable domain (rest looked up from reference TRBV7-2 and TRBJ2-1): GAGVSQSPSNKVTEKGKDVELRCDPISGHTALYWYRQSLGQGLEFLIYFQGNSAPDKSGLPSDRFSAERTGGSVSTLTIQRTQQEDSAVYLCASSLDIGWQFFGPGTRLTVL.

The chain has TRBV7-2 and TRBJ2-1; the TCRdb D gene call, TRBD2, has no DNA to confirm it. CDR1 and CDR2 from the germline V gene are SGHTA and FQGNSA. The length of the CDR3 is 16 residues. CDR3: CASSPLAGGPRNEQFF.

The chain joins TRBV5-1 to TRBJ1-5; absent DNA, TCRdb's TRBD1 call cannot be checked. Germline V gives CDR1 SGHRS, CDR2 YFSETQ. This CDR3 region has 16 residues. CDR3: CASSLGAGNSNQPQHF.

The chain has TRBV6-6 and TRBJ2-7; TCRdb's D gene call, TRBD1, goes unchecked for lack of DNA. CDR3 size: 14 residues. Germline values: CDR1 MNHNY, CDR2 SVGAGI (reference sequence). The CDR3 here is CASSSDRVNPEQYF.